This T cell receptor (beta chain) emerged from a study of T cell responses to AZD1222 COVID-19 vaccine. Overall study results and limits: Clonal diversity was possibly underestimated, and white British individuals and females predominated among donors.

With respect to this clone: Its antigen is unknown.

CDR1 is LNHDA and CDR2 is SQIVND in the germline V gene (reference sequence). This CDR3 has 14 residues. V was pared by 3 bases and J by 5 bases, with 5 bases of the junction left unmatched. Libraries were prepared by immunoSEQ multiplex PCR; TCRdb keeps only in-frame clonotypes and omits some of them. The table records about 110,000 clones, 87% of them present only once. Sequenced here: peripheral blood, sampled on day 0 of AZD1222 vaccination. The receptor was derived from an adult in good health. The chain uses TRBV19 and TRBJ1-2; 8 bases align to TRBD1. CDR3 sequence: CASSMAGGAYGYTF. The CDR3 nucleotides are TGTGCCAGTAGTATGGCAGGGGGCGCGTATGGCTACACCTTC.